Shown below are 4 T cell receptor beta chains from a single sample sequenced in a study of blood T cell repertoires in COVID-19. Only in-frame clones appear in the TCRdb table, and some are missing; sequencing was by immunoSEQ multiplex PCR. The sample contains 200,000 to 300,000 clones, more than 75% of which appear only once. The material sequenced was peripheral blood. The receptors derive from a woman aged 35 to 49 who had recovered from COVID-19.

The genes are TRBV7-9 and TRBJ1-1; D may be TRBD1 (5 bases). V lost 5 bases and J lost 6, with 10 bases in between. This CDR3 has 12 residues. CDR1 is SEHNR, CDR2 FQNEAQ, per germline (reference sequence). Written as DNA, the CDR3 is TGTGCCAGCAGCCCGGACACCTCTGAAGCTTTCTTT. This sequence encodes CASSPDTSEAFF.

The rearrangement uses TRBV5-6 and TRBJ1-1; no clear D gene. CDR1 and CDR2 (germline): SGHDT, YYEEEE. V lost 5 bases and J lost 5, with 10 bases in between. CDR3 length: 12 amino acids. CDR3 region: CASSPAGTEAFF. The CDR3 region has the DNA TGTGCCAGCAGTCCTGCGGGGACTGAAGCTTTCTTT.

The V call is TRBV28, the J call TRBJ2-3; D possibly corresponds to TRBD2 (6 bases). From germline, CDR1 is MDHEN and CDR2 SYDVKM. Deletions cut 3 bases from V and 2 bases from J, with 9 bases between. The CDR3 loop spans 14 amino acids. The CDR3 here is CASSFGGATDTQYF. The CDR3 DNA reads TGTGCCAGCAGTTTCGGGGGTGCCACAGATACGCAGTATTTT.

CDR3 in amino acids: CASSQDSRLYGYTF. The CDR3 nucleotides read TGTGCCAGCAGCCAAGATTCGAGACTCTATGGCTACACCTTC. This chain joins TRBV3-1 (or the pseudogene TRBV3-2) and TRBJ1-2; D is unresolved. The CDR3 totals 14 residues. CDR1 LGHDT and CDR2 YNNKEL come from the germline V gene (reference sequence). Between the trimmed V and J ends, which lost 0 bases and 4 bases, there was a span of 9 bases.